The rows below give T cell receptor beta chains drawn from one sample of a study of shared T cell receptors in the human thymus. Here immunoSEQ multiplex PCR was the method, and the copy in TCRdb shows in-frame clones only, minus some. The table includes 450,000 to 650,000 clones, approximately 80% detected once. Another study also made use of these data, one on human thymus T cells.

The sequencing input was thymocytes. The receptor source for this set is a boy in the first two years of life with a congenital heart defect. Each CDR3 is given with its conserved first and last residue. The order of the fields is clone size, J gene, V gene, D gene, CDR3 protein, CDR3 DNA. The D gene is left open where the match is weak. Where a row states a size, it is once, few, many or the class of an expanded clone; other rows omit it.

>.|TRBJ2-7|TRBV6-1|.
CASTQSRGEHEQYF
TGTGCCAGCACCCAGAGCCGGGGAGAGCACGAGCAGTACTTC
>.|TRBJ2-2|TRBV28|.
CASSEVGTGELFF
TGTGCCAGCAGTGAGGTGGGCACCGGGGAGCTGTTTTTT
>few|TRBJ2-3|TRBV21-1|.
CASSTQGTSGSPHTSVTQYF
TGTGCCAGCAGCACCCAAGGGACTAGCGGGAGTCCCCACACTTCAGTTACGCAGTATTTT
>.|TRBJ2-6|TRBV19|TRBD2
CASSIRFCGRNPGANVLTF
TGTGCCAGTAGTATCCGTTTTTGCGGGAGAAACCCTGGGGCCAACGTCCTGACTTTC
>.|TRBJ2-7|TRBV7-3|TRBD2
CASSPNPSGRTDEQYF
TGTGCCAGCAGCCCCAACCCTAGCGGGAGGACCGACGAGCAGTACTTC
>.|TRBJ2-4|TRBV14|.
CASSHTGDLAKNIQYF
TGTGCCAGCAGCCACACAGGAGACCTAGCCAAAAACATTCAGTACTTC
>.|TRBJ2-7|TRBV7-2|.
CASSLRMGQGRIYEQYF
TGTGCCAGCAGCCTCCGGATGGGGCAGGGCAGGATCTACGAGCAGTACTTC
>.|TRBJ2-2|TRBV6-5|.
CASSYSSGGELFF
TGTGCCAGCAGTTACTCCAGCGGCGGGGAGCTGTTTTTT
>.|TRBJ2-1|TRBV5-4|TRBD1
CASSAYLFGQGVPSYNEQFF
TGTGCCAGCAGCGCTTACTTATTCGGACAGGGGGTACCCTCCTACAATGAGCAGTTCTTC
>.|TRBJ2-5|TRBV14|.
CASSQVSPGVGEETQYF
TGTGCCAGCAGCCAAGTGTCCCCAGGGGTAGGTGAAGAGACCCAGTACTTC
>once|TRBJ2-7|TRBV5-6|.
CASSLVLTSYEQYF
TGTGCCAGCAGCTTGGTGTTGACATCCTACGAGCAGTACTTC
>.|TRBJ2-5|TRBV30|.
CAWSSRGETQYF
TGTGCCTGGAGTTCCAGGGGAGAGACCCAGTACTTC
>.|TRBJ2-7|TRBV15|TRBD1
CATSRDSARSYEQYF
TGTGCCACCAGCCGGGACAGCGCGCGCTCCTACGAGCAGTACTTC
>.|TRBJ1-1|TRBV5-1|.
CASTTGGANTEAFF
TGCGCCAGTACGACGGGGGGGGCGAACACTGAAGCTTTCTTT
>.|TRBJ2-7|TRBV6-1|.
CASSGRKGAAYEQYF
TGTGCCAGCAGTGGCAGGAAGGGAGCGGCCTACGAGCAGTACTTC
>.|TRBJ1-2|TRBV28|.
CASSLGRGGGTGYTF
TGTGCCAGCAGTTTGGGCCGAGGGGGGGGTACTGGCTACACCTTC
>.|TRBJ1-5|TRBV2|.
CASSEAERVHTSNQPQHF
TGTGCCAGCAGTGAAGCGGAGAGGGTCCATACTAGCAATCAGCCCCAGCATTTT
>.|TRBJ2-7|TRBV7-8|.
CASSLRWGRESSYEQYF
TGTGCCAGCAGCCTTAGGTGGGGCCGGGAGAGCTCCTACGAGCAGTACTTC
>.|TRBJ2-7|TRBV28|TRBD1
CASSSHQGAFSSYEQYF
TGTGCCAGCAGTTCCCATCAGGGGGCGTTTAGCTCCTACGAGCAGTACTTC
>.|TRBJ1-5|TRBV19|.
CASSMVRAPQSNQPQHF
TGTGCCAGTAGTATGGTCAGGGCGCCGCAAAGCAATCAGCCCCAGCATTTT
>.|TRBJ2-1|TRBV29-1|TRBD2
CSVESASGYNEQFF
TGCAGCGTTGAATCGGCTAGCGGGTACAATGAGCAGTTCTTC
>.|TRBJ2-7|TRBV25-1|TRBD2
CASIGPASGSLSYEQYF
TGTGCCAGCATTGGCCCGGCTAGCGGGAGTCTGTCCTACGAGCAGTACTTC
>.|TRBJ2-7|TRBV18|.
CASSLDFNRRRYEQYF
TGTGCCAGCTCACTAGATTTTAACAGGCGAAGGTACGAGCAGTACTTC